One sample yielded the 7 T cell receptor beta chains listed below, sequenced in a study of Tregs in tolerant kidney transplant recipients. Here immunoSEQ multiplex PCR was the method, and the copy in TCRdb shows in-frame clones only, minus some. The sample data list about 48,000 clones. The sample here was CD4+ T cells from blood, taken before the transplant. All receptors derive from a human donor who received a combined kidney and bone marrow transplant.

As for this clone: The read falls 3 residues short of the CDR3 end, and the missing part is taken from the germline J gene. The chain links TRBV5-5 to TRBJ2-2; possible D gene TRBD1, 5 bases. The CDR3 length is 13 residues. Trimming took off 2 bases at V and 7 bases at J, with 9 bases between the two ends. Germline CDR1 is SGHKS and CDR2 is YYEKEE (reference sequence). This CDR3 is CASSFGHLGELFF. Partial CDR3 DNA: TGTGCCAGCAGCTTCGGACACCTCGGGGAG.

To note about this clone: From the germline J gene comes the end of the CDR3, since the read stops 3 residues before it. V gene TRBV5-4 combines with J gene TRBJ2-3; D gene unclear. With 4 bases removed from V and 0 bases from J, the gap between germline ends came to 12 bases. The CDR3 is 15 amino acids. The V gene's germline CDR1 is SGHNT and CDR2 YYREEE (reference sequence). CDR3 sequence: CASSKDATSTDTQYF. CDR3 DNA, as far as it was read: TGTGCCAGCAGCAAAGACGCGACTAGCACAGATACG.

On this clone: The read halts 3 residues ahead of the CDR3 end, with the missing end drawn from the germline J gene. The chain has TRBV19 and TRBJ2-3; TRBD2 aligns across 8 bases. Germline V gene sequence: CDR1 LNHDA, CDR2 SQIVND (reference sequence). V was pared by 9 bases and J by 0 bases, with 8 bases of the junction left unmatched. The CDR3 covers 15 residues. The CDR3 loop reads CASQRGGGSTDTQYF. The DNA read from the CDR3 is TGTGCCAGCCAGCGCGGCGGGGGGAGCACAGATACG.

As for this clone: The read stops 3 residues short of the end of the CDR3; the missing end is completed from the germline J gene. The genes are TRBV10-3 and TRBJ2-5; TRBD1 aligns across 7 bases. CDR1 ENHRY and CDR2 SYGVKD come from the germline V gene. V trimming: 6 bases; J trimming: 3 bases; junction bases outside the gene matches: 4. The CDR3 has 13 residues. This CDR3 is CAIRSGTEETQYF. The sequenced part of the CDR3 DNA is TGTGCCATCAGGTCCGGGACAGAAGAGACC.

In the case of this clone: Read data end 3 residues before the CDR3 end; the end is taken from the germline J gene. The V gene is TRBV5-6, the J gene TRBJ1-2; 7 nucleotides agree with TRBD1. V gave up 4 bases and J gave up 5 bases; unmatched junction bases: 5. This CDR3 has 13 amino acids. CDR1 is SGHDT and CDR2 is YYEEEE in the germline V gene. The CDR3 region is CASSNRRGYGYTF. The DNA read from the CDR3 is TGTGCCAGCAGCAACCGCAGGGGGTATGGC.

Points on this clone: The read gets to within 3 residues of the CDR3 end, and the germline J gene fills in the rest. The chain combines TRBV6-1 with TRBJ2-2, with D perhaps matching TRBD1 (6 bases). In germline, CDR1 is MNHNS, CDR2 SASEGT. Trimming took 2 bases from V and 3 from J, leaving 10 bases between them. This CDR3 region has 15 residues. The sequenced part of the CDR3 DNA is TGTGCCAGCAGTGAAAGTGGACAGTACACCGGGGAG. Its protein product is CASSESGQYTGE. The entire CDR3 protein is CASSESGQYTGELFF.

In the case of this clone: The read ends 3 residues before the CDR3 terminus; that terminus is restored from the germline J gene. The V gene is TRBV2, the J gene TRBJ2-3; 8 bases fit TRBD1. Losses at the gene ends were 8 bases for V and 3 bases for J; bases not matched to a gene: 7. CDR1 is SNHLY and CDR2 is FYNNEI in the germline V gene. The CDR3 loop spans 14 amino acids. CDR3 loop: CASGQGLSTDTQYF. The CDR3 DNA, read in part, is TGTGCCAGCGGACAGGGACTGAGTACAGATACG.